This T cell receptor beta chain appears in the sequencing data of a study of blood T cell repertoires in COVID-19. The J segment lost 6 bases and the V segment lost 3 bases, leaving 7 bases of the junction unmatched. CDR3 length equals 14 residues. Germline CDR1 MGHDK, CDR2 SYGVNS. TCRdb's copy holds only in-frame clones and misses some; the assay was immunoSEQ multiplex PCR. The table includes about 130,000 clones, around nine tenths detected once. Material: peripheral blood. The chain uses TRBV25-1 and TRBJ2-5; 7 nucleotides line up with TRBD2. The source of this sequence is a man aged 55 to 70 with COVID-19, enrolled during active disease. The DNA for the CDR3 is TGTGCCAGCAGTGAGTCCAGCGGGGTCAAGACCCAGTACTTC. Protein: CASSESSGVKTQYF. The variable domain in full, with the rest retrieved from reference TRBV25-1 and TRBJ2-5, is EADIYQTPRYLVIGTGKKITLECSQTMGHDKMYWYQQDPGMELHLIHYSYGVNSTEKGDLSSESTVSRIRTEHFPLTLESARPSHTSQYLCASSESSGVKTQYFGPGTRLLVL.